The text below deals with one TCR beta chain. As yet, its antigen is unknown. With 5 bases removed from V and 3 bases from J, the gap between germline ends came to 10 bases. The CDR3 covers 13 residues. Germline-derived CDR1 and CDR2 are SEHNR and FQNEAQ (reference sequence). This record comes from a study of CD8+ T cells in alopecia areata. Extracted from the samples, RNA was reverse transcribed into cDNA to serve as the sequencing template. Using immunoSEQ multiplex PCR, the repertoire was profiled, and TCRdb retains in-frame clones only, with some absent. The data hold roughly 150,000 clones, with roughly 50% observed a single time. Study-wide findings and caveats: The study found higher clonality in lesional than normal scalp, especially in alopecia totalis/universalis. Compared with mice, patients displayed less clear TCR sharing, possibly for HLA-related reasons.

Peripheral blood, together with lesional scalp punch biopsies, was collected from alopecia areata patients. It was from PBMCs that CD4+ and CD8+ T cells were sorted. V usage is TRBV7-9 and J usage is TRBJ1-1; D ambiguous. The sample taken for sequencing was CD4+ T cells sorted from blood. The sequence came from a human donor with alopecia areata. The CDR3 DNA sequence: TGTGCCAGCAGCATGCGACCGGACACTGAAGCTTTCTTT. Protein sequence: CASSMRPDTEAFF.